A single T cell receptor (beta chain) is shown here with its context. Its antigen is unidentified. Lacking the conserved final phenylalanine or tryptophan, this CDR3 likely reflects a read error. The sample belongs to a study of CD8+CD57+ T cells in acquired aplastic anemia. In the study overall: Sorting CD4+ and CD8+ cells gave DNA averaging roughly 3.2 ug.

Germline V gene data show CDR1 as DFQATT and CDR2 as SNEGSKA (reference sequence). The CDR3 consists of 14 residues. Study-level points and caveats: Patients were compared with controls for CD8+ Simpson's diversity, and no significant difference emerged.

Template material for TCR beta VDJ and CDR3 profiling consisted of genomic DNA. TCRdb reanalysed the reads using MiXCR and keeps one entry per CDR3 protein. The sample contains fewer than 150,000 distinct CDR3 sequences, about half of which appear only once. The V gene is TRBV20-1, the J gene TRBJ1-2; 9 bases align to TRBD1. The sample taken for sequencing was sorted CD4+, CD8+, or CD8+CD57+ T cells (not recorded which) from PBMCs. This TCR derives from a human donor in good health, serving as a control. CDR3 coding DNA: TGCAGCGCTAGAGGGGACAGGGACTGGTATGGCTACACCCTC. It yields the protein CSARGDRDWYGYTL.